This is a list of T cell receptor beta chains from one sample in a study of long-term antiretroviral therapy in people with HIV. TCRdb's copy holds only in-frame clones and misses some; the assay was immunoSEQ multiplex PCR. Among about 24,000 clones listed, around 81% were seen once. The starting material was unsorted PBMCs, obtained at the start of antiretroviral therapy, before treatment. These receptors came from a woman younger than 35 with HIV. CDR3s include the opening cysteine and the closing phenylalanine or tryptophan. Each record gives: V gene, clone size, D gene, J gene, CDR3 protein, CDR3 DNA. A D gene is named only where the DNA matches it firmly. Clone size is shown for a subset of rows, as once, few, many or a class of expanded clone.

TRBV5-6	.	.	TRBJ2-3	CASSLAPTDTDTQYF	TGTGCCAGCAGCTTGGCTCCTACCGACACAGATACGCAGTATTTT
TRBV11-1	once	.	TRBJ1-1	CASSRTLDTEAFF	TGTGCCAGCAGCCGGACATTGGACACTGAAGCTTTCTTT
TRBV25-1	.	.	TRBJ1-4	CASSDRGWNEKLFF	TGTGCCAGCAGTGACCGGGGATGGAACGAAAAACTGTTTTTT
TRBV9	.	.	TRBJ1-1	CASSAFGGRAPEAFF	TGTGCCAGCAGCGCCTTCGGGGGCAGGGCACCTGAAGCTTTCTTT
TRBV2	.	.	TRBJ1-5	CASSEAGPGIGQPQHF	TGTGCCAGCAGTGAAGCCGGGCCTGGGATAGGGCAGCCCCAGCATTTT
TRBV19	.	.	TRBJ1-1	CASSIDAQLLRVTEAFF	TGTGCCAGTAGTATAGATGCGCAGCTCTTGAGGGTTACTGAAGCTTTCTTT
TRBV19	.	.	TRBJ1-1	CASTSRLKDPAFF	TGTGCCAGTACGTCTCGTCTCAAGGACCCCGCTTTCTTT
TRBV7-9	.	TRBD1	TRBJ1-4	CASSQGEEKLFF	TGTGCCAGCAGTCAGGGGGAGGAAAAACTGTTTTTT
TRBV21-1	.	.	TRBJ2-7	CASSKVLFSWDRSYEQYF	TGTGCCAGCAGCAAAGTGTTATTTTCATGGGACAGATCCTACGAGCAGTACTTC
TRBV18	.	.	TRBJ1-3	CASSPLSGSDGNTIYF	TGTGCCAGCTCACCACTATCCGGAAGCGATGGAAACACCATATATTTT
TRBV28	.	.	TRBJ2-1	CASSLNPPGTYVEQFF	TGTGCCAGCAGTTTGAATCCCCCCGGGACGTACGTTGAGCAGTTCTTC
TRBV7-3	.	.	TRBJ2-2	CASSLTSLSGELFF	TGTGCCAGCAGCTTAACATCGCTTTCCGGGGAGCTGTTTTTT
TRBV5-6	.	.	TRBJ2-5	CASSLAERAQDEETQYF	TGTGCCAGCAGCTTGGCCGAGAGAGCGCAGGATGAAGAGACCCAGTACTTC
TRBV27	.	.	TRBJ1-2	CATSGWGRNYGYTF	TGTGCCACCTCAGGGTGGGGAAGGAACTATGGCTACACCTTC
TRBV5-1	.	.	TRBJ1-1	CASSFADDTEAFF	TGCGCCAGCAGCTTCGCCGATGACACTGAAGCTTTCTTT
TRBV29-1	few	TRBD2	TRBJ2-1	CSVEGQRGGPGEQFF	TGCAGCGTTGAGGGGCAGCGGGGGGGCCCCGGTGAGCAGTTCTTC
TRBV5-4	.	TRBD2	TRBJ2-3	CASSPGGGVSDTQYF	TGTGCCAGCAGTCCCGGCGGGGGGGTTTCAGATACGCAGTATTTT
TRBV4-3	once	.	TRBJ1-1	CASSHVAVSHTEAFF	TGCGCCAGCAGCCACGTGGCGGTTAGTCACACTGAAGCTTTCTTT
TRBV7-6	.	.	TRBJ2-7	CASSSASGLSSYEQYF	TGTGCCAGCAGCTCGGCCAGCGGCCTAAGCTCCTACGAGCAGTACTTC
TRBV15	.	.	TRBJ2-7	CATSTHRNSYEQYF	TGTGCCACCAGCACCCACAGGAACTCCTACGAGCAGTACTTC
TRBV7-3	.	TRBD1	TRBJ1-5	CASSSKTPGQGGQPQHF	TGTGCCAGCAGCAGCAAGACTCCGGGACAGGGAGGTCAGCCCCAGCATTTT
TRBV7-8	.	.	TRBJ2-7	CASSLGGQGGTYEQYF	TGTGCCAGCAGCTTAGGTGGGCAGGGGGGGACCTACGAGCAGTACTTC
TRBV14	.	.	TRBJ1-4	CASSQGASSRKTNEKLFF	TGTGCCAGCAGCCAAGGGGCGAGTAGTCGGAAGACTAATGAAAAACTGTTTTTT
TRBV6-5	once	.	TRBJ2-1	CASSLTSSYNEQFF	TGTGCCAGCAGTCTAACTAGCTCCTACAATGAGCAGTTCTTC
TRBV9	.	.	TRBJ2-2	CASSVGAAGTTGELFF	TGTGCCAGCAGCGTAGGAGCCGCAGGGACCACCGGGGAGCTGTTTTTT
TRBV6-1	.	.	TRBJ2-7	CASSGAGGLSYEQYF	TGTGCCAGCAGTGGGGCGGGCGGGCTTTCCTACGAGCAGTACTTC
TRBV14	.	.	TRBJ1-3	CASSQGFGQPDTIYF	TGTGCCAGCAGCCAAGGATTTGGACAGCCTGACACCATATATTTT
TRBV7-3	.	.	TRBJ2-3	CASSLTETDTQYF	TGTGCCAGCAGCTTAACAGAGACAGATACGCAGTATTTT
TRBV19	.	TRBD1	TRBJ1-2	CASSGTAYGYTF	TGTGCCAGTAGCGGGACAGCCTATGGCTACACCTTC
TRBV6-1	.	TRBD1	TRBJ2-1	CASLDREEDEQFF	TGTGCCAGCCTGGACAGGGAAGAGGATGAGCAGTTCTTC
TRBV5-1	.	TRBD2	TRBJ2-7	CASSPGTSPISYEQYF	TGCGCCAGCAGCCCGGGGACTAGCCCCATCTCCTACGAGCAGTACTTC
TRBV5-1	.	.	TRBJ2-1	CASSSYNEQFF	TGCGCCAGCAGCTCCTACAATGAGCAGTTCTTC
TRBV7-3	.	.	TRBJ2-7	CASSSGVGLRGNEQYF	TGTGCCAGCAGCTCCGGGGTGGGACTCCGAGGGAACGAGCAGTACTTC
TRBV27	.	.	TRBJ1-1	CASSLSTFNTEAFF	TGTGCCAGCAGTTTATCGACATTTAACACTGAAGCTTTCTTT
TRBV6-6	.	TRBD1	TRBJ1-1	CASTSGQGTEAFF	TGTGCCAGCACCTCGGGACAGGGCACTGAAGCTTTCTTT
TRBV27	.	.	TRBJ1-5	CASSKDNGNQPQHF	TGTGCCAGCAGTAAGGACAACGGGAATCAGCCCCAGCATTTT
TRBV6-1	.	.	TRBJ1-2	CAGYEWGRGYTF	TGTGCCGGATATGAGTGGGGGCGAGGCTACACCTTC
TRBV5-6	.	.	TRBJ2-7	CASSSGPLEQYF	TGTGCCAGCAGCTCCGGACCCCTCGAGCAGTACTTC
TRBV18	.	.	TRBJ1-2	CASAQDYGYTF	TGTGCCAGCGCCCAGGATTATGGCTACACCTTC
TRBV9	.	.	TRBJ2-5	CASSVELSQETQYF	TGTGCCAGCAGCGTAGAGTTAAGCCAAGAGACCCAGTACTTC
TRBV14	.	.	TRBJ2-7	CASSQDNGIEQYF	TGTGCCAGCAGCCAAGATAACGGGATCGAGCAGTACTTC
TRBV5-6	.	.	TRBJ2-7	CASSSKYWTSPGSSYEQYF	TGTGCCAGCAGCTCAAAATATTGGACTTCTCCGGGGAGCTCCTACGAGCAGTACTTC
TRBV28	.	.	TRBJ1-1	CASSRPTRGSDTEAFF	TGTGCCAGCAGCCGCCCAACTCGGGGGAGCGACACTGAAGCTTTCTTT
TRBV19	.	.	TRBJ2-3	CASRQGRSRTDTQYF	TGTGCCAGTAGGCAGGGGCGGTCTCGCACAGATACGCAGTATTTT
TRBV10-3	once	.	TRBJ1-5	CAISDDGVGQPQHF	TGTGCCATCAGTGACGACGGAGTGGGTCAGCCCCAGCATTTT
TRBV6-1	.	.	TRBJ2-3	CASSEGGSTDTQYF	TGTGCCAGCAGTGAAGGCGGAAGCACAGATACGCAGTATTTT